Following are 29 T cell receptor beta chains from one sample sequenced in a study of blood T cell repertoires in COVID-19. Generated by immunoSEQ multiplex PCR, the TCRdb table keeps only in-frame clones and is missing some. The top ten hold about 4.5% of the sample, which has some 200,000 clones, approximately 84% seen once. Sequences were obtained from peripheral blood. These receptors came from a man in his fifties or sixties with acute or convalescent COVID-19.

The sample holds many counts of this clone. The chain combines TRBV18 with TRBJ1-6; D is unclear. The V end was cut by 3 bases, the J end by 0 bases, with 12 bases between. This CDR3 spans 17 amino acids. Per the germline V gene, CDR1 is KGHSH and CDR2 is LQKENI. This chain's CDR3 is CASSPRHQSSYNSPLHF. The DNA for the CDR3 is TGTGCCAGCTCACCGCGACACCAGAGCTCCTATAATTCACCCCTCCACTTT.

The chain carries TRBV6-5 and TRBJ2-7, with 11 bases lining up with TRBD1. Per germline, CDR1 MNHEY and CDR2 SVGAGI. J was trimmed by 2 bases and V by 7 bases; bases with no gene match: 4. This CDR3 is 14 amino acids long. CDR3 sequence (DNA): TGTGCCAGCATTAAGGGACAGGGGGCCTACGAGCAGTACTTC. Translated: CASIKGQGAYEQYF.

In its sample, this clone was seen a few times. This sequence joins TRBV6-2 or TRBV6-3 and TRBJ2-7, with D perhaps TRBD2 (5 bases). Germline V lookup: CDR1 MNHEY, CDR2 SVGEGT. The CDR3 is 14 residues long. Trimming took off 3 bases at V and 2 bases at J, with 11 bases between the two ends. CDR3 in DNA: TGTGCCAGCAGTTATGCGGACGGGACCTACGAGCAGTACTTC. Translated: CASSYADGTYEQYF.

The sample holds a few counts of this clone. V and J are TRBV11-2 and TRBJ1-4, with D perhaps TRBD1 (6 bases). The CDR3 runs to 16 residues. The ends were cut back, 5 bases at V and 8 bases at J, with 21 bases in the middle. Germline V CDR1 and CDR2: SGHAT, FQNNGV. CDR3 in DNA: TGTGCCAGCAGCACTCCAAGTGCAGGGGTACGGGAAAAACTGTTTTTT. The encoded protein is CASSTPSAGVREKLFF.

This clone was seen just once. The chain is built from TRBV11-2 and TRBJ1-3, with 9 bases aligning to TRBD1. Trimming removed 5 bases from V and 0 bases from J; junction bases left unmatched: 5. The CDR3 runs 16 residues. Looked up from germline, CDR1 is SGHAT and CDR2 is FQNNGV. This chain's CDR3 is CASSKTGGSSGNTIYF. CDR3 bases: TGTGCCAGCAGCAAGACAGGGGGAAGCTCTGGAAACACCATATATTTT.

Only one count was recorded for this clone. The chain combines TRBV9 with TRBJ1-2, with D perhaps matching TRBD1 (5 bases). Germline CDR1 reads SGDLS; CDR2 reads YYNGEE. The CDR3 has 14 residues. Trimming removed 5 bases at V and 8 bases at J, with 19 bases between. CDR3 residues: CASRENFGAGGYTF. The CDR3, as DNA: TGTGCCAGCAGGGAGAACTTTGGGGCTGGCGGCTACACCTTC.

The V call is TRBV29-1, the J call TRBJ1-2, with unresolved D. Germline-derived CDR1 and CDR2 are SQVTM and ANQGSEA. This CDR3 has 13 amino acids. V lost 2 bases and J 4 bases, leaving 11 bases between the germline ends. For the CDR3, the DNA is TGCAGCGTTGAAACGCGTGTCGGCTATGGCTACACCTTC. Translated: CSVETRVGYGYTF.

This clone was counted a single time. The chain recombines TRBV6-5 with TRBJ2-5, with 8 bases identical to TRBD1. V dropped 8 bases and J dropped 5; count of bases not matched to a gene: 7. The length of the CDR3 is 13 residues. CDR1 is MNHEY and CDR2 is SVGAGI in the germline V gene. CDR3 loop: CASQGARWETQYF. As DNA, the CDR3 is TGTGCCAGCCAGGGGGCCCGGTGGGAGACCCAGTACTTC.

Comment on this clone: This CDR3 is also generated by other DNA sequences in the sample. J is TRBJ1-5 and V is TRBV28; maybe TRBD1 (5 bases). Germline loops: CDR1 MDHEN, CDR2 SYDVKM. V lost 6 bases and J 0 bases, leaving 15 bases between the germline ends. This CDR3 spans 16 amino acids. Here the CDR3 DNA reads TGTGCCAGCAGGGGGGGAGGCGGATATAGCAATCAGCCCCAGCATTTT. This encodes CASRGGGGYSNQPQHF.

This clone has just a few counts. This chain joins TRBV5-1 and TRBJ2-3; TRBD2 aligns across 11 bases. The CDR3 length is 15 residues. Germline V lookup: CDR1 SGHRS, CDR2 YFSETQ. After removal of 9 bases from V and 2 bases from J, the junction contained 8 bases not matched to a gene. This CDR3 is CATSPSGGFTDTQYF. The CDR3, as DNA: TGCGCCACCAGTCCTAGCGGGGGGTTCACAGATACGCAGTATTTT.

The V call is TRBV20-1, the J call TRBJ1-6; 7 bases are shared with TRBD1. CDR3 length: 15 residues. Germline CDR1 DFQATT, CDR2 SNEGSKA (reference sequence). The V and J ends lost 3 bases and 3 bases, in that order; junction bases with no gene match: 5. The CDR3 loop is CSASRQGRYNSPLHF. The CDR3 bases are TGCAGTGCTAGTAGACAGGGTCGCTATAATTCACCCCTCCACTTT.

The gene calls are TRBV27 and TRBJ1-1; tentative D call: TRBD1 (6 bases). CDR1 is MNHEY and CDR2 is SMNVEV in the germline V gene (reference sequence). CDR3 size: 14 residues. V was trimmed by 5 bases and J by 5 bases, leaving 15 bases between them. In DNA form, the CDR3 reads TGTGCCAGCAGTAGGGGGAGTTATGGGACTGAAGCTTTCTTT. It yields the protein CASSRGSYGTEAFF.

V gene TRBV4-1 combines with J gene TRBJ1-3, with 12 bases aligning to TRBD1. The germline V gene has CDR1 MGHRA and CDR2 YSYEKL. The CDR3 is 20 amino acids. With V trimmed by 1 base and J by 4 bases, 14 bases remained unmatched. CDR3 nucleotide sequence: TGCGCCAGCAGCCAAGTTGCGGGACGGGACAGGGGGCTTAGAGGAAACACCATATATTTT. Protein: CASSQVAGRDRGLRGNTIYF.

J is TRBJ1-6 and V is TRBV2; no reliable D call. Trimming took off 7 bases at V and 0 bases at J, with 7 bases between the two ends. This CDR3 spans 14 amino acids. Germline V gives CDR1 SNHLY, CDR2 FYNNEI. The CDR3 loop reads CASKGSSYNSPLHF. CDR3 nucleotide sequence: TGTGCCAGCAAAGGGAGCTCCTATAATTCACCCCTCCACTTT. The whole variable domain, remainder taken from reference TRBV2 and TRBJ1-6, is EPEVTQTPSHQVTQMGQEVILRCVPISNHLYFYWYRQILGQKVEFLVSFYNNEISEKSEIFDDQFSVERPDGSNFTLKIRSTKLEDSAMYFCASKGSSYNSPLHFGNGTRLTVT.

This chain uses TRBV18 with TRBJ1-2, with D unclear. The ends were cut back, 0 bases at V and 6 bases at J, with 5 bases in the middle. The CDR3 spans 12 residues. From germline, CDR1 is KGHSH and CDR2 LQKENI. The CDR3 DNA is TGTGCCAGCTCACCACCGGCGGATGGCTACACCTTC. Encoded protein: CASSPPADGYTF.

The CDR3 reads CASSLEEGTKNIQYF. DNA of the CDR3: TGTGCCAGCAGCTTGGAGGAGGGAACTAAAAACATTCAGTACTTC. This sequence joins TRBV5-8 and TRBJ2-4; a weak D match, TRBD2 (6 bases). Per germline, CDR1 SGHTS and CDR2 YDEGEE. The ends were cut back, 0 bases at V and 4 bases at J, with 11 bases in the middle. The CDR3 extends over 15 amino acids.

This sequence joins TRBV5-6 and TRBJ1-4; 10 nucleotides match TRBD1. Trimming took 4 bases from V and 1 from J; bases not matched to a gene: 1. Per the germline V gene, CDR1 is SGHDT and CDR2 is YYEEEE. There are 15 residues in the CDR3. The CDR3 DNA reads TGTGCCAGCAGCGGGGACAGGGGAACTAATGAAAAACTGTTTTTT. It is translated as CASSGDRGTNEKLFF.

This chain connects TRBV27 to TRBJ2-7; the match to TRBD2 covers 7 bases. J was trimmed by 3 bases and V by 0 bases; bases with no gene match: 5. The CDR3 is 15 residues long. Germline lookup yields CDR1 MNHEY and CDR2 SMNVEV (reference sequence). The CDR3 region is CASSLSSAGVYEQYF. CDR3 in DNA: TGTGCCAGCAGTTTATCGAGTGCGGGGGTCTACGAGCAGTACTTC.

This clone was seen once. The chain carries TRBV18 and TRBJ2-3; 11 bases align to TRBD2. CDR1 and CDR2 (germline): KGHSH, LQKENI. V was pared by 4 bases and J by 1 base, with 1 base of the junction left unmatched. This CDR3 has 15 amino acids. CDR3 coding DNA: TGTGCCAGCTCACTACTAGCGGGGGGCACAGATACGCAGTATTTT. This codes for CASSLLAGGTDTQYF.

The CDR3 region is CASSATQRSLKVGQFF. The CDR3 DNA sequence: TGCGCCAGCAGTGCCACTCAGAGGTCTTTGAAGGTTGGGCAGTTCTTC. V and J are TRBV10-2 and TRBJ2-1; no clear D gene. This CDR3 is built from 16 residues. Between the trimmed V and J ends, which lost 4 bases and 12 bases, there was a span of 25 bases. CDR1 is WSHSY, CDR2 SAAADI, per germline.

This clone has more than one count but fewer than ten. The CDR3 DNA is TGTGCCAGCAGCTTGAGCTGGAACACTGAAGCTTTCTTT. As protein: CASSLSWNTEAFF. V gene TRBV5-6 combines with J gene TRBJ1-1; D gene uncertain. Germline assignment: CDR1 SGHDT and CDR2 YYEEEE. The V end lost 1 base, the J end lost 1 base, and 5 bases lay between the germline ends. The CDR3 has 13 residues.

The chain employs TRBV18 and TRBJ1-5, with 11 nucleotides matching TRBD1. V shed 4 bases, J shed 7 bases, and the junction held 9 bases outside the gene matches. Germline-derived CDR1 and CDR2 are KGHSH and LQKENI. The CDR3 contains 16 residues. The DNA of the CDR3 is TGTGCCAGCTCACTTGCCGGGACAGGGGGTGGACAGCCCCAGCATTTT. Protein: CASSLAGTGGGQPQHF.

The chain has TRBV29-1 and TRBJ1-5; weak D call: TRBD1 (5 bases). The germline V and J ends were trimmed by 6 bases and 0 bases, with 18 bases remaining between them. This CDR3 has 16 residues. Germline assignment: CDR1 SQVTM and CDR2 ANQGSEA. The CDR3: CSVRIKTEFSNQPQHF. The CDR3 nucleotides are TGCAGCGTCCGAATAAAGACAGAGTTTAGCAATCAGCCCCAGCATTTT.

V is TRBV9 and J is TRBJ1-1; 10 bases are a match to TRBD1. The V and J ends lost 0 bases and 5 bases, in that order; junction bases with no gene match: 7. Germline V gives CDR1 SGDLS, CDR2 YYNGEE. CDR3 length equals 16 residues. Written as DNA, the CDR3 is TGTGCCAGCAGCGTAGGGACAGGGGGTGTTGGTACTGAAGCTTTCTTT. Its translation: CASSVGTGGVGTEAFF.

The chain links TRBV5-1 to TRBJ1-6; D might be TRBD1 (6 bases). Trimming cost V 0 bases and J 7 bases, with 11 bases left between them. Germline values: CDR1 SGHRS, CDR2 YFSETQ. CDR3 size: 15 residues. DNA for the CDR3: TGCGCCAGCAGCTTGGGGCGGGGGCGAAATTCACCCCTCCACTTT. Its protein product is CASSLGRGRNSPLHF.

This clone has a single count. The genes are TRBV5-1 and TRBJ1-2; 7 bases are a match to TRBD1. Germline V gene data show CDR1 as SGHRS and CDR2 as YFSETQ. V was clipped by 5 bases and J by 0 bases; unmatched bases: 4. The CDR3 is 14 amino acids. CDR3 DNA: TGCGCCAGCAGGGGGACAGAAGCTAACTATGGCTACACCTTC. It is translated as CASRGTEANYGYTF.

This chain uses TRBV13 with TRBJ1-1, with D hard to call. Trimming took 8 bases from V and 8 from J, leaving 6 bases between them. This CDR3 is built from 9 residues. Germline values: CDR1 PRHDT, CDR2 FYEKMQ (reference sequence). CDR3 sequence: CASGREAFF. The CDR3 DNA sequence: TGTGCCAGCGGCAGGGAAGCTTTCTTT.

The chain links TRBV3-1 (or the pseudogene TRBV3-2) to TRBJ1-5; 12 nucleotides align to TRBD1. The CDR3 has 19 amino acids. V was pared by 4 bases and J by 2 bases, with 12 bases of the junction left unmatched. Germline assignment: CDR1 LGHDT and CDR2 YNNKEL (reference sequence). CDR3 protein: CASSLSPGQGAGGNQPQHF. In DNA, the CDR3 is TGTGCCAGCAGCCTTTCCCCGGGACAGGGGGCCGGTGGCAATCAGCCCCAGCATTTT.

This chain links TRBV7-3 with TRBJ2-7; 12 bases agree with TRBD1. The CDR3 consists of 15 residues. V was pared by 2 bases and J by 7 bases, with 6 bases of the junction left unmatched. Germline-derived CDR1 and CDR2 are SGHTA and FQGTGA. The CDR3 loop reads CASSLEGTGGREQYF. The CDR3 DNA reads TGTGCCAGCAGCTTAGAAGGGACAGGGGGCCGGGAGCAGTACTTC.